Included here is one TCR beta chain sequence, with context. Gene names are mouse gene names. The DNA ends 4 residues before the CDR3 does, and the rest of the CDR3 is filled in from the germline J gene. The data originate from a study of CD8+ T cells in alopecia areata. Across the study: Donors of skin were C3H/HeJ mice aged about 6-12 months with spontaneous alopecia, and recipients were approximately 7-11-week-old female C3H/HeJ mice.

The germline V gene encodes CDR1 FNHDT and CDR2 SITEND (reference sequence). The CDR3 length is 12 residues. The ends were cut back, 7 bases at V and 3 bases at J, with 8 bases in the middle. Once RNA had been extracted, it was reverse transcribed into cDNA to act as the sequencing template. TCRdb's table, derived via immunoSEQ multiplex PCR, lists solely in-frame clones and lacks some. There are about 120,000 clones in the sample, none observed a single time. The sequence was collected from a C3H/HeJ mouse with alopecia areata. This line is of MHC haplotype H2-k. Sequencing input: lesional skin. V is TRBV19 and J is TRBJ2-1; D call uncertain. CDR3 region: CASSDIYAEQFF. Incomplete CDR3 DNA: TGTGCCAGCTCAGACATCTATGCT.